This T cell receptor (beta chain) originates from a study of T cell changes during pregnancy in multiple sclerosis. Germline CDR1 reads SEHNR; CDR2 reads FQNEAQ (reference sequence). The CDR3 spans 16 residues. V lost 3 bases, J lost 3 bases, and 3 bases stayed unmatched. Some clones are missing from TCRdb's copy, which holds only in-frame ones; the method was immunoSEQ multiplex PCR. The sample consists of approximately 52,000 clones, around 92% of them appearing once. The sequence came from a female donor with multiple sclerosis, enrolled in a pregnancy study. This chain uses TRBV7-9 with TRBJ1-6; 9 bases fit TRBD1. This material consisted of CD4+ T cells from peripheral blood mononuclear cells, taken in the third trimester of pregnancy. The CDR3 here is CASSLGQGLYNSPLHF. In DNA, the CDR3 is TGTGCCAGCAGCTTGGGACAGGGACTCTATAATTCACCCCTCCACTTT.